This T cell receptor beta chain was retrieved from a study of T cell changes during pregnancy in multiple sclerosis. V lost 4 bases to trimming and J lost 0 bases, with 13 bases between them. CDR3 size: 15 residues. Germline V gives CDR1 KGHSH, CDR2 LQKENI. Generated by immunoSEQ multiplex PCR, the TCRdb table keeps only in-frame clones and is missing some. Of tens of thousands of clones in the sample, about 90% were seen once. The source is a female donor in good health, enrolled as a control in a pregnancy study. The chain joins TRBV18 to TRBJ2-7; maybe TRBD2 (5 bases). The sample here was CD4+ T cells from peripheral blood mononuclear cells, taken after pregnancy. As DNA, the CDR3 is TGTGCCAGCTCACTTGGGCGGGCCAGCTCCTACGAGCAGTACTTC. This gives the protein CASSLGRASSYEQYF.